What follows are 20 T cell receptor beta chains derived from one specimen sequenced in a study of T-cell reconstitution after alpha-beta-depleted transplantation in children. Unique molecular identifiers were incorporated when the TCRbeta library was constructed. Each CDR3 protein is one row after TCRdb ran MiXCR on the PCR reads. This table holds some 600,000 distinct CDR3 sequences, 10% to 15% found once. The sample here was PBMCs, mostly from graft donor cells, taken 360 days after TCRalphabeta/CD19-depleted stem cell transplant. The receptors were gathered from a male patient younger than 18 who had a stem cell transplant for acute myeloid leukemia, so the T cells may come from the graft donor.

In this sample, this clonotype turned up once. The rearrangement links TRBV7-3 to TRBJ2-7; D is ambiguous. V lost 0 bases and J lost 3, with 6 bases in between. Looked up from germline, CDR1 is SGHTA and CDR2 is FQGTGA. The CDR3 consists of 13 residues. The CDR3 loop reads CASSLTRLYEQYF. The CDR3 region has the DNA TGTGCCAGCAGCTTAACTCGTCTCTACGAGCAGTACTTC.

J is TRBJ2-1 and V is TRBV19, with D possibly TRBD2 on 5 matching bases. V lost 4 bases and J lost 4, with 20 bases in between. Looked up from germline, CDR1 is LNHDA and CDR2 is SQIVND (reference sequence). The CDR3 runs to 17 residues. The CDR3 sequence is CASSSSHKAERYNEQFF. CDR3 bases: TGTGCCAGTAGTAGTAGTCACAAAGCGGAAAGATACAATGAGCAGTTCTTC.

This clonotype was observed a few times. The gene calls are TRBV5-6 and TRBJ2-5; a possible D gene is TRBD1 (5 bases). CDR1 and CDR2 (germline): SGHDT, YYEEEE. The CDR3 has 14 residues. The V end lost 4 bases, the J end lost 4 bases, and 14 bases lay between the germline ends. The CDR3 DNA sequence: TGTGCCAGCAGCACATACAGGAACGGAGAGACCCAGTACTTC. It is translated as CASSTYRNGETQYF. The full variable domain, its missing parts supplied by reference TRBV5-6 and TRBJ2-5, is DAGVTQSPTHLIKTRGQQVTLRCSPKSGHDTVSWYQQALGQGPQFIFQYYEEEERQRGNFPDRFSGHQFPNYSSELNVNALLLGDSALYLCASSTYRNGETQYFGPGTRLLVL.

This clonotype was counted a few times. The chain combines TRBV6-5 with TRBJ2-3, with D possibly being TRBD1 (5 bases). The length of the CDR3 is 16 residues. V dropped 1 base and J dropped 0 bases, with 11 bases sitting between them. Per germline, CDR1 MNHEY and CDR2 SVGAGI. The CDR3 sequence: CASSYWGSTSTDTQYF. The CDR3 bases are TGTGCCAGCAGTTACTGGGGCAGTACTAGCACAGATACGCAGTATTTT.

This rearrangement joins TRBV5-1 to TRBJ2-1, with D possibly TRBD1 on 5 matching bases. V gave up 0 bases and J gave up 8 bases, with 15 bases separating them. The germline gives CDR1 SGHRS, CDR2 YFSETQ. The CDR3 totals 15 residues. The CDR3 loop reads CASSLAQGSDDEQFF. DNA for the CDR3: TGCGCCAGCAGCTTGGCGCAGGGTTCAGATGATGAGCAGTTCTTC.

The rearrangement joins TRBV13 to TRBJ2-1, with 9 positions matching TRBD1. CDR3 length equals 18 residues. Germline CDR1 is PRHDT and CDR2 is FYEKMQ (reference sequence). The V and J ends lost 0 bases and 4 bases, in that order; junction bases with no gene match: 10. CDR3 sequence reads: CASSLGATGGLIYNEQFF. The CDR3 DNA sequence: TGTGCCAGCAGCTTAGGCGCGACAGGGGGTCTAATTTACAATGAGCAGTTCTTC.

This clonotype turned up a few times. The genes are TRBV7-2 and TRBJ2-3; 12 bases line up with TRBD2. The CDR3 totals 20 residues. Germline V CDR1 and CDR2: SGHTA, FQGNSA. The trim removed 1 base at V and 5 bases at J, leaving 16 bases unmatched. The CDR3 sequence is CASSLVAGLLAGGGEDTQYF. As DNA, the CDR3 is TGTGCCAGCAGCTTAGTCGCCGGGTTGCTAGCGGGAGGGGGAGAAGATACGCAGTATTTT.

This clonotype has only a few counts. The CDR3, as DNA: TGTGCCAGCAGCTTTGAAACCCGAGGCTTGGCCGGGGAGCTGTTTTTT. Residues: CASSFETRGLAGELFF. The V gene is TRBV7-6, the J gene TRBJ2-2; D unclear. CDR3 length equals 16 residues. Trimming pared 3 bases from V and 6 bases from J, leaving 17 bases between. Germline CDR1 reads SGHVS; CDR2 reads FNYEAQ. The full variable domain, with the rest looked up from reference TRBV7-6 and TRBJ2-2, is GAGVSQSPRYKVTKRGQDVALRCDPISGHVSLYWYRQALGQGPEFLTYFNYEAQQDKSGLPNDRFSAERPEGSISTLTIQRTEQRDSAMYRCASSFETRGLAGELFFGEGSRLTVL.

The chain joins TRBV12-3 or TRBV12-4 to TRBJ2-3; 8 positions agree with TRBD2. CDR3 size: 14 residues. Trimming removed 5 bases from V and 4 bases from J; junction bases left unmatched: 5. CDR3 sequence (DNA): TGTGCCAGCAGTAGCGGGAGTCTCCCAGATACGCAGTATTTT. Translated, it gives CASSSGSLPDTQYF.

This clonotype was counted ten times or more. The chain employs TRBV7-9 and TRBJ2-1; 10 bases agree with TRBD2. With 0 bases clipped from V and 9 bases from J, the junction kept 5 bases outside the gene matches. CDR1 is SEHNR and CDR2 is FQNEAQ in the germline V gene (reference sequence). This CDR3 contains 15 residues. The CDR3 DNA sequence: TGTGCCAGCAGCTTAGCTGGGACTAGCGTTGGTGAGCAGTTCTTC. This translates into CASSLAGTSVGEQFF. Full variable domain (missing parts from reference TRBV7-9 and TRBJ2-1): DTGVSQNPRHKITKRGQNVTFRCDPISEHNRLYWYRQTLGQGPEFLTYFQNEAQLEKSRLLSDRFSAERPKGSFSTLEIQRTEQGDSAMYLCASSLAGTSVGEQFFGPGTRLTVL.

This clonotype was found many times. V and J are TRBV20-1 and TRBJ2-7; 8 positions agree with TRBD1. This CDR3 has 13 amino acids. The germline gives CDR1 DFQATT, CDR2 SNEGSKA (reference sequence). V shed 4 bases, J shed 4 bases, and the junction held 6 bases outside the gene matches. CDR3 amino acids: CSATGDRLYEQYF. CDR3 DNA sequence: TGCAGTGCTACTGGGGACAGGCTGTACGAGCAGTACTTC.

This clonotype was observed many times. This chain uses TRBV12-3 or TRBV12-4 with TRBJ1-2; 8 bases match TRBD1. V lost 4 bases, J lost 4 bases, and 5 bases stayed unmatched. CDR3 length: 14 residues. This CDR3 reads CASSSGQGLYGYTF. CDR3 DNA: TGTGCCAGCAGTTCCGGACAGGGCCTCTATGGCTACACCTTC.

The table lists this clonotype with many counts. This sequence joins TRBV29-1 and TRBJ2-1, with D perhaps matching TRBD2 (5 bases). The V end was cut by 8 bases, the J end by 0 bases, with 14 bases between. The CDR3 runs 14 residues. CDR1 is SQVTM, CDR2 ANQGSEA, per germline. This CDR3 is CSPRFDYSYNEQFF. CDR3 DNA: TGCAGCCCGAGGTTCGACTACTCCTACAATGAGCAGTTCTTC.

Here the CDR3 reads CSVARPGLSSYEQYF. CDR3 nucleotide sequence: TGCAGCGTTGCTCGGCCGGGACTATCCTCCTACGAGCAGTACTTC. This chain joins TRBV29-1 and TRBJ2-7; 7 nucleotides match TRBD2. Germline V gene sequence: CDR1 SQVTM, CDR2 ANQGSEA. The CDR3 runs 15 residues. J gave up 0 bases and V 4 bases, and 9 bases lay outside the gene matches.

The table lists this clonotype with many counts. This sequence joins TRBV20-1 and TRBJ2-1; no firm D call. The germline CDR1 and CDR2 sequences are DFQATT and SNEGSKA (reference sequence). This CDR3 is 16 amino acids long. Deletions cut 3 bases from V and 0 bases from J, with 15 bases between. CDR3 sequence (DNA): TGCAGTGCTAGCTTAGGGTGGACCAGCTCCTACAATGAGCAGTTCTTC. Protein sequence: CSASLGWTSSYNEQFF.

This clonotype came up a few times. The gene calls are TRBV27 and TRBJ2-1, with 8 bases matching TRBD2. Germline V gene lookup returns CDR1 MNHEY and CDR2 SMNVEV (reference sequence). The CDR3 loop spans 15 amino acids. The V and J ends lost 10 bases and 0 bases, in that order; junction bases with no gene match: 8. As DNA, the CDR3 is TGTGCCATCGCTAGCGGGTCTAGCTCCTACAATGAGCAGTTCTTC. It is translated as CAIASGSSSYNEQFF.

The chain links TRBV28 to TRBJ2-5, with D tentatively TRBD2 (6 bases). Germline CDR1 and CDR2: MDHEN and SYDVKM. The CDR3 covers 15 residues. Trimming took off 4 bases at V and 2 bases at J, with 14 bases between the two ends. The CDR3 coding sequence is TGTGCCAGCAGTTCTCCCCTCGGGGGTCAAGAGACCCAGTACTTC. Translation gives CASSSPLGGQETQYF. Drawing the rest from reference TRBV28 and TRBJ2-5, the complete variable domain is DVKVTQSSRYLVKRTGEKVFLECVQDMDHENMFWYRQDPGLGLRLIYFSYDVKMKEKGDIPEGYSVSREKKERFSLILESASTNQTSMYLCASSSPLGGQETQYFGPGTRLLVL.

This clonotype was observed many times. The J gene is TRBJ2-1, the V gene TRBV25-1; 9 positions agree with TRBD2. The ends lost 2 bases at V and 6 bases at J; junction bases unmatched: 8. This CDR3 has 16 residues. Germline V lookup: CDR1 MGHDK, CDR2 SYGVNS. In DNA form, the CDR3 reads TGTGCCAGCAGTGAACCCTGGGGGACTAGCAGCAATGAGCAGTTCTTC. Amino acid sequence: CASSEPWGTSSNEQFF.

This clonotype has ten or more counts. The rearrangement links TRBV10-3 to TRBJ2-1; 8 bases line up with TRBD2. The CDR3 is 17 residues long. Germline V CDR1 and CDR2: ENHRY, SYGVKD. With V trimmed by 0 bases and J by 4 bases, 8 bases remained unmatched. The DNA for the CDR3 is TGTGCCATCAGTGAGTCCTTTCGGACTAGCCGGTACAATGAGCAGTTCTTC. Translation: CAISESFRTSRYNEQFF.

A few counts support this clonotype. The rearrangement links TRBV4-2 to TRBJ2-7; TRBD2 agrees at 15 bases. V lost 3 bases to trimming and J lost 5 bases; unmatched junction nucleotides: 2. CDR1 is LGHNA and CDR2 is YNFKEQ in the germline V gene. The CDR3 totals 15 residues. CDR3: CASSQGTSGRNEQYF. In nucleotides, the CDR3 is TGTGCCAGCAGCCAGGGGACTAGCGGGAGGAACGAGCAGTACTTC.